This T cell receptor beta chain emerged from a study of blood T cell repertoires in COVID-19. Study overall: Collection of acute and convalescent COVID-19 samples took place in the United States, Italy and Spain. In each case, the material was cDNA or gDNA derived from T cells, B-cell-depleted T cells, or PBMCs.

Original processing methods: Amplification from reference gene primers served as the basis for estimated nucleated cell counts. Clones were read by immunoSEQ multiplex PCR, and TCRdb kept only the in-frame ones, dropping some. The DNA was the basis for D and trimming; V, J and clone size are from that table. The sample records 200,000 to 250,000 clones, more than 75% being singletons. V lost 7 bases and J 7 bases, leaving 11 bases between the germline ends. Per germline, CDR1 SGHKS and CDR2 YYEKEE (reference sequence). The CDR3 spans 11 residues. V gene TRBV5-5 combines with J gene TRBJ1-1, with D possibly matching TRBD1 (5 bases). The sequence was collected from a man aged 35 to 55 with acute or convalescent COVID-19. The sequenced sample consisted of peripheral blood. The CDR3 region is CASLQGYEAFF. The CDR3, as DNA: TGTGCCAGCCTTCAGGGTTATGAAGCTTTCTTT. The full variable domain, with the rest looked up from reference TRBV5-5 and TRBJ1-1, is DAGVTQSPTHLIKTRGQQVTLRCSPISGHKSVSWYQQVLGQGPQFIFQYYEKEERGRGNFPDRFSARQFPNYSSELNVNALLLGDSALYLCASLQGYEAFFGQGTRLTVV.